The 16 T cell receptor beta chains reported below all come from one sample, sequenced in a study of sequential checkpoint blockade in melanoma. Clones were sequenced by immunoSEQ multiplex PCR, and TCRdb holds only the in-frame ones, with some missing. The sample lists 8,500 to 9,500 clones, around 79% occurring once. The sample's treatment: randomized to nivolumab then ipilimumab (arm A) or the reverse (arm B). This specimen consisted of CD8+ T cells sorted from blood (inferred from file names), obtained from a patient given nivolumab and ipilimumab in sequence. The receptors derive from a human donor with melanoma.

The chain links TRBV19 to TRBJ2-7, with D possibly TRBD2 on 5 matching bases. V shed 5 bases and J shed 4 bases, with 6 bases lying between them. The germline V gene has CDR1 LNHDA and CDR2 SQIVND (reference sequence). The CDR3 length is 11 residues. CDR3 coding DNA: TGTGCCAGTAGTCCGGGATACGAGCAGTACTTC. Its translation is CASSPGYEQYF.

The chain joins TRBV2 to TRBJ1-1; 10 bases are a match to TRBD1. After removal of 0 bases from V and 0 bases from J, the junction contained 7 bases not matched to a gene. Per the germline V gene, CDR1 is SNHLY and CDR2 is FYNNEI. This CDR3 region has 18 residues. In DNA, the CDR3 is TGTGCCAGCAGTGAAGCGGCAGCGACAGGGGGCCTGAACACTGAAGCTTTCTTT. Its protein product is CASSEAAATGGLNTEAFF.

CDR3 region: CASTTGALDTQYF. CDR3 in DNA: TGTGCCAGCACCACAGGGGCGTTAGATACGCAGTATTTT. J is TRBJ2-3 and V is TRBV27, with 7 bases aligning to TRBD1. V shed 7 bases and J 5 bases; nucleotides not matched to a gene: 6. Germline CDR1 reads MNHEY; CDR2 reads SMNVEV (reference sequence). This CDR3 region has 13 residues.

This clone has more than one count but fewer than ten. The chain combines TRBV6-4 with TRBJ2-3, with 10 nucleotides matching TRBD2. Germline CDR1 and CDR2: MRHNA and SNTAGT. V dropped 6 bases and J dropped 2; count of bases not matched to a gene: 5. The CDR3 covers 15 residues. The CDR3 here is CASRASGGHTDTQYF. The CDR3 DNA reads TGTGCCAGCAGGGCTAGCGGGGGCCACACAGATACGCAGTATTTT.

This chain links TRBV6-4 with TRBJ2-1; 11 bases align to TRBD2. The germline gives CDR1 MRHNA, CDR2 SNTAGT. The CDR3 is 16 amino acids. V lost 5 bases to trimming and J lost 4 bases; unmatched junction nucleotides: 7. The CDR3 DNA is TGTGCCAGCAGTCCCAGTGGGACTAGCGGATACAATGAGCAGTTCTTC. Residues: CASSPSGTSGYNEQFF.

This chain's CDR3 is CASSISGTGAEAFF. The CDR3 bases are TGTGCCAGCAGTATCTCCGGGACAGGGGCTGAAGCTTTCTTT. The genes are TRBV27 and TRBJ1-1; TRBD1 agrees at 10 bases. Germline CDR1 and CDR2: MNHEY and SMNVEV (reference sequence). The CDR3 is 14 amino acids. Trimming cost V 5 bases and J 6 bases; bases outside gene matches: 6.

This clone was seen just once. The genes are TRBV7-2 and TRBJ1-4, with D perhaps TRBD1 (5 bases). The CDR3 has 17 residues. V was trimmed by 4 bases and J by 6 bases, leaving 21 bases between them. Looked up from germline, CDR1 is SGHTA and CDR2 is FQGNSA. CDR3 amino acids: CASSSSGQGQWDEKLFF. For the CDR3, the DNA is TGTGCCAGCAGCTCCTCCGGCCAGGGCCAGTGGGATGAAAAACTGTTTTTT.

The chain employs TRBV30 and TRBJ2-7, with 8 bases identical to TRBD1. This CDR3 region has 12 residues. J gave up 6 bases and V 5 bases, and 6 bases lay outside the gene matches. In germline, CDR1 is GTSNPN, CDR2 SVGIG (reference sequence). The DNA of the CDR3 is TGTGCCTGGGTTGGAACAGGGGGCGAGCAGTACTTC. This sequence encodes CAWVGTGGEQYF.

This chain links TRBV27 with TRBJ2-2, with D possibly being TRBD2 (5 bases). Trimming removed 0 bases at V and 2 bases at J, with 13 bases between. This CDR3 has 17 residues. Germline-derived CDR1 and CDR2 are MNHEY and SMNVEV (reference sequence). The CDR3 protein is CASSLSIAGHNTGELFF. CDR3 sequence (DNA): TGTGCCAGCAGTTTATCGATTGCGGGCCACAACACCGGGGAGCTGTTTTTT.

The genes are TRBV18 and TRBJ1-2; maybe TRBD1 (6 bases). The germline V gene has CDR1 KGHSH and CDR2 LQKENI. CDR3 length: 14 amino acids. V was trimmed by 4 bases and J by 4 bases, leaving 13 bases between them. The CDR3 nucleotides are TGTGCCAGCTCACTACAGGGTACTGCCTATGGCTACACCTTC. This sequence encodes CASSLQGTAYGYTF.

This chain uses TRBV14 with TRBJ2-1; 12 bases map to TRBD2. The CDR3 consists of 16 residues. J gave up 4 bases and V 3 bases, and 4 bases lay outside the gene matches. Per germline, CDR1 SGHDN and CDR2 FVKESK. CDR3 sequence reads: CASSQRLAGEYNEQFF. CDR3 DNA: TGTGCCAGCAGCCAGAGACTAGCGGGAGAGTACAATGAGCAGTTCTTC.

This clone has just one count. V and J are TRBV5-1 and TRBJ1-2, with TRBD1 identical over 7 bases. Trimming removed 4 bases from V and 5 bases from J; junction bases left unmatched: 8. The CDR3 has 14 residues. Germline loops: CDR1 SGHRS, CDR2 YFSETQ. The CDR3 region is CASSPGTDSYGYTF. The CDR3 DNA reads TGCGCCAGCAGCCCGGGGACAGATTCTTATGGCTACACCTTC.

The chain couples TRBV7-9 to TRBJ1-4; D may be TRBD1 (5 bases). Trimming removed 1 base from V and 3 bases from J, with 18 bases in between. CDR3 length equals 18 residues. Germline V gene sequence: CDR1 SEHNR, CDR2 FQNEAQ (reference sequence). This chain's CDR3 is CASSLGGRASVSNEKLFF. CDR3 nucleotides: TGTGCCAGCAGCTTAGGCGGCAGGGCTAGCGTTTCTAATGAAAAACTGTTTTTT.

This chain uses TRBV9 with TRBJ2-5; tentative D call: TRBD1 (6 bases). This CDR3 has 15 amino acids. V was trimmed by 0 bases and J by 5 bases, leaving 14 bases between them. The germline V gene has CDR1 SGDLS and CDR2 YYNGEE. The CDR3 loop reads CASSVDTGRGETQYF. CDR3 bases: TGTGCCAGCAGCGTAGACACCGGCAGGGGTGAGACCCAGTACTTC.

The chain is built from TRBV4-1 and TRBJ2-3; TRBD2 matches 7 bases. The V and J ends lost 0 bases and 7 bases, in that order; junction bases with no gene match: 1. This CDR3 is 13 amino acids long. CDR1 and CDR2 from the germline V gene are MGHRA and YSYEKL. CDR3 sequence reads: CASSQEGTNTQYF. CDR3 bases: TGCGCCAGCAGCCAAGAGGGGACTAATACGCAGTATTTT.

The rearrangement uses TRBV5-1 and TRBJ2-7; 8 nucleotides agree with TRBD1. The CDR3 is made up of 14 amino acids. CDR1 SGHRS and CDR2 YFSETQ come from the germline V gene. The trim removed 2 bases at V and 3 bases at J, leaving 4 bases unmatched. Here the CDR3 reads CASSLGTGFYEQYF. CDR3 nucleotides: TGCGCCAGCAGCTTAGGGACAGGATTCTACGAGCAGTACTTC.